This T cell receptor beta chain was found in a study of T cells in Graves' hyperthyroidism and ophthalmopathy. Researchers took RNA transcripts and amplified the TCR beta CDR3 regions from them. Researchers ran a first-round RT-PCR on the TCR CDR3 using the HTBI primer set. TCRdb reprocessed the multiplex PCR reads with MiXCR, giving one entry per CDR3 protein. Found here are more than 450,000 distinct CDR3 sequences, 12% to 15% of them singletons; the top ten hold approximately 15%. This CDR3 has 14 amino acids. The germline CDR1 and CDR2 sequences are SGHDN and FVKESK. This clonotype was seen a handful of times. One end of the junction varies from germline; a read error may be responsible.

This clonotype originated in a middle-aged woman with Graves' hyperthyroidism. The chain combines TRBV14 with TRBJ2-7; no clear D gene. Sequencing was done on a sample of blood. CDR3 in DNA: TGTGCCAGCAGCCAAGTTCGGTCGCCGGACGATCAGTACTTC. It encodes CASSQVRSPDDQYF. The entire variable domain, with the rest obtained from reference TRBV14 and TRBJ2-7, is as follows: EAGVTQFPSHSVIEKGQTVTLRCDPISGHDNLYWYRRVMGKEIKFLLHFVKESKQDESGMPNNRFLAERTGGTYSTLKVQPAELEDSGVYFCASSQVRSPDDQYFGPGTRLTVT.